This TCR beta chain was retrieved from a study of shared clonotypes between healthy human individuals. Assay: immunoSEQ multiplex PCR; the TCRdb copy retains only in-frame clones and omits some. Of about 530,000 clones in the sample, 90% to 97% were seen once. The study separated CD4+ cells into CD45RA+ naive and CD45RA-negative memory subsets. Per the germline V gene, CDR1 is MNHEY and CDR2 is SVGAGI. The germline V and J ends were trimmed by 3 bases and 6 bases, with 14 bases remaining between them. The CDR3 runs to 15 residues. The gene calls are TRBV6-5 and TRBJ2-2; D gene uncertain. Sequencing input: naive CD4+ T cells sorted from blood. Described subset: CD45RA+ positively selected. The receptor was derived from a woman under 40 in good health. The CDR3 region is CASSYDEGFSGELFF. The DNA for the CDR3 is TGTGCCAGCAGTTATGACGAAGGGTTCTCCGGGGAGCTGTTTTTT.